The rows below give T cell receptor beta chains drawn from one sample of a study of T cells in localized non-small cell lung cancer. Only in-frame clones appear in the TCRdb table, and some are missing; sequencing was by immunoSEQ multiplex PCR. The sample records approximately 100,000 clones, approximately 91% being singletons. Source: PBMCs, taken before any cancer treatment. Receptors were obtained from a woman aged 35 to 70 with stage II squamous cell lung carcinoma. Each CDR3 is given with its conserved first and last residue. The D gene is left open where the match is weak. A row's size may be missing; if present it is once, few, many or a size class.

D,J,size,V,CDR3,DNA
TRBD1,TRBJ1-1,-,TRBV6-1,CATQNGQGIGTEAFF,TGTGCCACTCAAAACGGACAGGGTATTGGCACTGAAGCTTTCTTT
-,TRBJ2-1,-,TRBV2,CASGRSDLIYNEQFF,TGTGCCAGCGGTCGGAGCGACCTAATCTACAATGAGCAGTTCTTC
-,TRBJ2-6,-,TRBV7-9,CASSSGGSGANVLTF,TGTGCCAGCAGCTCTGGGGGCTCTGGGGCCAACGTCCTGACTTTC
-,TRBJ1-2,-,TRBV27,CASRWSGNYGYTF,TGTGCCAGCAGGTGGAGTGGGAACTATGGCTACACCTTC
TRBD1,TRBJ1-1,-,TRBV19,CASSKDRGQNTEAFF,TGTGCCAGTAGTAAGGACAGGGGGCAGAACACTGAAGCTTTCTTT
-,TRBJ2-3,once,TRBV5-5,CASSYQRDTQYF,TGTGCCAGCAGTTACCAGAGAGATACGCAGTATTTT
TRBD1,TRBJ2-7,-,TRBV5-1,CASSLVPGQGYEQYF,TGCGCCAGCAGCTTGGTGCCGGGACAGGGCTACGAGCAGTACTTC
-,TRBJ1-1,-,TRBV4-1,CASSQDGPGDTEAFF,TGCGCCAGCAGCCAAGATGGTCCAGGGGACACTGAAGCTTTCTTT
-,TRBJ1-6,-,TRBV4-1,CASSQLGDVPYNSPLHF,TGCGCCAGCAGCCAATTGGGAGACGTACCCTATAATTCACCCCTCCACTTT
TRBD1,TRBJ1-1,-,TRBV10-3,CAISETRQGGVTEAFF,TGTGCCATCAGTGAAACGCGGCAGGGGGGTGTAACTGAAGCTTTCTTT
-,TRBJ1-3,-,TRBV10-3,CAARANSGNTIYF,TGTGCCGCCCGGGCCAACTCTGGAAACACCATATATTTT
-,TRBJ2-6,-,TRBV5-6,CASSLVGVRGAGANVLTF,TGTGCCAGCAGCTTGGTTGGGGTCAGAGGAGCTGGGGCCAACGTCCTGACTTTC
-,TRBJ1-5,once,TRBV7-6,CASSRAGGQGQPQHF,TGTGCCAGCAGCCGGGCCGGGGGGCAAGGTCAGCCCCAGCATTTT
TRBD2,TRBJ2-1,-,TRBV13,CASSSLAGGRNEQFF,TGTGCCAGCAGCTCACTAGCGGGAGGGAGGAATGAGCAGTTCTTC
-,TRBJ2-5,-,TRBV2,CASSEVGAVQETQYF,TGTGCCAGCAGTGAGGTTGGGGCAGTCCAAGAGACCCAGTACTTC
TRBD1,TRBJ2-5,-,TRBV6-1,CASRGTGGRKTQYF,TGTGCCAGCAGGGGGACAGGGGGCAGAAAGACCCAGTACTTC
-,TRBJ2-6,once,TRBV5-1,CASSLLIQTGANVLTF,TGCGCCAGCAGCTTGCTCATACAGACTGGGGCCAACGTCCTGACTTTC
TRBD1,TRBJ1-5,-,TRBV28,CASSSQGVDQPQHF,TGTGCCAGCAGCTCACAGGGGGTAGATCAGCCCCAGCATTTT
TRBD1,TRBJ2-5,once,TRBV28,CASSPRPNNRGETQYF,TGTGCCAGCAGTCCGCGACCGAATAACAGGGGAGAGACCCAGTACTTC
-,TRBJ2-2,-,TRBV11-3,CASSLVGYTGELFF,TGTGCCAGCAGCTTAGTAGGGTATACCGGGGAGCTGTTTTTT
-,TRBJ2-3,-,TRBV5-1,CASSLARDPTDTQYF,TGCGCCAGCAGCTTGGCCAGGGACCCCACAGATACGCAGTATTTT
-,TRBJ1-1,-,TRBV4-2,CASSQDLQGYTEAFF,TGTGCCAGCAGCCAAGATCTACAGGGATACACTGAAGCTTTCTTT
-,TRBJ1-6,-,TRBV19,CASKRADLSPLHF,TGTGCCAGTAAACGGGCCGACCTTTCACCCCTCCACTTT
TRBD2,TRBJ2-3,-,TRBV11-2,CASSSLAGGLTQYF,TGTGCCAGCAGCTCACTAGCGGGGGGCCTTACGCAGTATTTT
TRBD1,TRBJ2-7,-,TRBV4-1,CASSARETGTASPNYYEQYF,TGCGCCAGCAGCGCCCGCGAGACCGGGACAGCCTCTCCAAACTACTACGAGCAGTACTTC
-,TRBJ1-3,-,TRBV6-5,CASSYAGAPGNTIYF,TGTGCCAGCAGTTACGCCGGGGCACCTGGAAACACCATATATTTT
-,TRBJ2-3,-,TRBV7-2,CASSSLGRTDTQYF,TGTGCCAGCAGCTCGTTGGGCAGGACAGATACGCAGTATTTT
-,TRBJ2-3,-,TRBV4-1,CASSQGVADTQYF,TGCGCCAGCAGCCAAGGGGTTGCAGATACGCAGTATTTT
-,TRBJ1-6,-,TRBV5-5,CASSLGTVSPLHF,TGTGCCAGCAGCTTGGGGACAGTTTCACCCCTCCACTTT
-,TRBJ1-5,-,TRBV27,CASSPPGWQPQHF,TGTGCCAGCAGTCCCCCGGGGTGGCAGCCCCAGCATTTT
TRBD1,TRBJ1-2,-,TRBV30,CAWSQGEGGYTF,TGTGCCTGGTCCCAGGGGGAGGGTGGCTACACCTTC
-,TRBJ1-4,-,TRBV5-4,CASSLRAGGNEKLFF,TGTGCCAGCAGCTTAAGGGCGGGGGGTAATGAAAAACTGTTTTTT
TRBD2,TRBJ2-7,-,TRBV30,CAWREKRTSVYEQYF,TGTGCCTGGAGAGAGAAGAGGACTAGCGTATACGAGCAGTACTTC
TRBD2,TRBJ2-5,-,TRBV11-2,CASSPGLAGEVETQYF,TGTGCCAGCAGCCCGGGACTAGCGGGAGAAGTAGAGACCCAGTACTTC
-,TRBJ2-3,-,TRBV19,CASSGTGDTQYF,TGTGCCAGTTCCGGGACGGGGGATACGCAGTATTTT
TRBD1,TRBJ2-6,-,TRBV15,CATSEEISGGARANVLTF,TGTGCCACCAGCGAAGAGATCTCAGGGGGCGCTCGGGCCAACGTCCTGACTTTC
-,TRBJ1-2,-,TRBV6-5,CASSAVVSADYGYTF,TGTGCCAGCAGTGCGGTTGTCTCGGCAGACTATGGCTACACCTTC
TRBD1,TRBJ1-4,few,TRBV5-8,CASSDFLQGALTNEKLFF,TGTGCCAGCAGCGACTTTCTTCAGGGGGCATTAACTAATGAAAAACTGTTTTTT
-,TRBJ2-4,-,TRBV21-1,CASSERWRPKNIQYF,TGTGCCAGCAGCGAAAGGTGGAGGCCCAAAAACATTCAGTACTTC
TRBD2,TRBJ2-1,-,TRBV29-1,CSVVYPPSGSTYNEQFF,TGCAGCGTTGTTTATCCCCCGAGCGGGAGCACCTACAATGAGCAGTTCTTC
-,TRBJ2-3,-,TRBV7-8,CASSPLRGTQYF,TGTGCCAGCAGCCCCCTGAGGGGTACGCAGTATTTT
-,TRBJ2-2,-,TRBV6-1,CAGSQTGGTGELFF,TGTGCCGGTTCACAGACCGGGGGCACCGGGGAGCTGTTTTTT
-,TRBJ2-3,once,TRBV7-6,CASSLGAGARGDTQYF,TGTGCCAGCAGCTTAGGGGCAGGGGCTCGAGGGGATACGCAGTATTTT
-,TRBJ2-5,few,TRBV7-7,CASSLGPDFQETQYF,TGTGCTAGCAGCTTAGGCCCGGACTTCCAAGAGACCCAGTACTTC
-,TRBJ2-5,once,TRBV25-1,CASSGGGGKETQYF,TGTGCCAGCAGTGGGGGAGGGGGCAAGGAGACCCAGTACTTC
-,TRBJ1-5,once,TRBV18,CASARTGAANNQPQHF,TGTGCCAGCGCTAGGACGGGGGCAGCGAATAATCAGCCCCAGCATTTT
-,TRBJ2-7,once,TRBV28,CASSFSDRISSYEQYF,TGTGCCAGCAGTTTCTCCGACAGGATCTCCTCCTACGAGCAGTACTTC
TRBD1,TRBJ2-7,once,TRBV4-1,CASSQADRGPYEQYF,TGCGCCAGCAGCCAAGCAGACAGGGGACCGTACGAGCAGTACTTC
TRBD1,TRBJ1-4,-,TRBV19,CASSIWTGNEKLFF,TGTGCCAGTAGTATCTGGACAGGGAATGAAAAACTGTTTTTT
TRBD2,TRBJ2-1,-,TRBV6-5,CASSPSGTSGNEQFF,TGTGCCAGCAGTCCCTCCGGGACTAGCGGGAATGAGCAGTTCTTC
-,TRBJ1-1,-,TRBV6-6,CASSLGGGLNTEAFF,TGTGCCAGCAGTCTTGGGGGGGGGTTGAACACTGAAGCTTTCTTT
TRBD1,TRBJ1-2,-,TRBV5-1,CASSSTGGTGYTF,TGCGCCAGCAGCTCCACAGGGGGCACTGGCTACACCTTC
TRBD1,TRBJ1-5,-,TRBV2,CASSEEGQGRNQPQHF,TGTGCCAGCAGTGAGGAGGGACAGGGTAGGAATCAGCCCCAGCATTTT
-,TRBJ2-5,-,TRBV18,CASSPDGARGETQYF,TGTGCCAGCTCACCAGACGGAGCGAGGGGGGAGACCCAGTACTTC
TRBD2,TRBJ2-5,-,TRBV7-2,CASSLGLAGGHKTQYF,TGTGCCAGCAGCTTAGGACTAGCGGGGGGTCATAAGACCCAGTACTTC
-,TRBJ2-1,-,TRBV21-1,CASSKEATSGVLYEQFF,TGTGCCAGCAGCAAAGAGGCTACTAGCGGGGTTTTGTATGAGCAGTTCTTC
-,TRBJ1-1,-,TRBV15,CATSRDGGYAEAFF,TGTGCCACCAGCAGAGATGGTGGGTACGCTGAAGCTTTCTTT
-,TRBJ1-4,-,TRBV28,CASSPRHGGRSLFF,TGTGCCAGCAGTCCTCGCCACGGGGGGCGATCACTGTTTTTT
TRBD2,TRBJ2-7,once,TRBV28,CASSFLTTAGGPHEQYF,TGTGCCAGCAGTTTTCTCACTACAGCGGGGGGGCCCCACGAGCAGTACTTC
-,TRBJ1-4,-,TRBV5-1,CASSLEGGKEKLFF,TGCGCCAGCAGCTTGGAGGGGGGAAAGGAAAAACTGTTTTTT